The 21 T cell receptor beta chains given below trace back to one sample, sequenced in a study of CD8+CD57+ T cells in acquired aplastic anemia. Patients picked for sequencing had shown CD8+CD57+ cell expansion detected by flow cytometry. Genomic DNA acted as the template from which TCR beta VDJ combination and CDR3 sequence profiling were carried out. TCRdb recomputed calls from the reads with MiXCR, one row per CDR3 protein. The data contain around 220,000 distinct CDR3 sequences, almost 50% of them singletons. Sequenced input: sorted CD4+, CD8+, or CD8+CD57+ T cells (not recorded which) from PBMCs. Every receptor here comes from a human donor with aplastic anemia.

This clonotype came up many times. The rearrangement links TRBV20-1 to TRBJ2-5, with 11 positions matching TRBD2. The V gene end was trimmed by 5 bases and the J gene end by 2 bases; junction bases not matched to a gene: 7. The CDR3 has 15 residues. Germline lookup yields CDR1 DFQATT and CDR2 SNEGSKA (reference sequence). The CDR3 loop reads CSAPQTSGTQETQYF. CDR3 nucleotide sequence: TGCAGTGCTCCCCAGACTAGCGGGACGCAAGAGACCCAGTACTTC.

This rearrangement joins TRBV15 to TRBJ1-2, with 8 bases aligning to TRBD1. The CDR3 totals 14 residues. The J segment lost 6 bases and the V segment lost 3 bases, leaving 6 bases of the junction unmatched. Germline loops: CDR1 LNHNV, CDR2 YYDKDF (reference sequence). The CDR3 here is CATSSLGQVDGYTF. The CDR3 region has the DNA TGTGCCACCAGCAGTTTGGGACAGGTGGATGGCTACACCTTC.

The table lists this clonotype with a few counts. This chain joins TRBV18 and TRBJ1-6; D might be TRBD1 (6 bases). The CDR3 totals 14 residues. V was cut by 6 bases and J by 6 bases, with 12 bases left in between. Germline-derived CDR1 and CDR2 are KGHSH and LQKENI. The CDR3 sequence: CASSRGQCNSPLHF. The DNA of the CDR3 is TGTGCCAGCTCGCGAGGACAGTGTAATTCACCCCTCCACTTT.

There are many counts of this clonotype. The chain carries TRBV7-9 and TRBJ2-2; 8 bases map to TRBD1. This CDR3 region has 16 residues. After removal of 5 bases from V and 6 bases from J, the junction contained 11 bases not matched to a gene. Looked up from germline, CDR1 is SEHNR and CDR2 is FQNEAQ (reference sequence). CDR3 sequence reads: CASSLLTGAKAGELFF. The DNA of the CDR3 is TGTGCCAGCAGCCTACTGACAGGGGCAAAGGCCGGGGAGCTGTTTTTT.

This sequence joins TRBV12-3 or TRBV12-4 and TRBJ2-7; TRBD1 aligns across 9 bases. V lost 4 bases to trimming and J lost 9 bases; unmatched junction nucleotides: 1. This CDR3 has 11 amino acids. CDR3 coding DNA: TGTGCCAGCAGTTACAGGGGGCGGCAGTACTTC. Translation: CASSYRGRQYF.

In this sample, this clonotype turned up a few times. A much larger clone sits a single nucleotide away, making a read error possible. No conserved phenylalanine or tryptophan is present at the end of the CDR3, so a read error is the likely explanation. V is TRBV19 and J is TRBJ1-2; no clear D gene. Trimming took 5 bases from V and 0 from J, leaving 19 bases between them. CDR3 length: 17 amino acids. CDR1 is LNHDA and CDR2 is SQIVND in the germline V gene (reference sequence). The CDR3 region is CASSGFGRVEANYGYTL. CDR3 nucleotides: TGTGCCAGTAGTGGTTTCGGGAGGGTCGAAGCTAACTATGGCTACACCCTC.

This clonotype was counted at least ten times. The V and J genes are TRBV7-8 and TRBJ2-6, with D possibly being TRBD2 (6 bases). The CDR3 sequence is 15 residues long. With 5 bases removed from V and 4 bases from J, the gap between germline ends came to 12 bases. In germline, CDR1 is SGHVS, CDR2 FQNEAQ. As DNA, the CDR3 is TGTGCCAGCAGCCGCTCGGGGGTCGGGGCCAACGTCCTGACTTTC. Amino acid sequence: CASSRSGVGANVLTF.

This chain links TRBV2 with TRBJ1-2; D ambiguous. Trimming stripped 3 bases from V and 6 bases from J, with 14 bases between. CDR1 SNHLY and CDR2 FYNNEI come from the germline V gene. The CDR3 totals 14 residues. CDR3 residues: CASSDGRREDGYTF. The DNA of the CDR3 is TGTGCCAGCAGTGATGGGCGCCGGGAAGATGGCTACACCTTC.

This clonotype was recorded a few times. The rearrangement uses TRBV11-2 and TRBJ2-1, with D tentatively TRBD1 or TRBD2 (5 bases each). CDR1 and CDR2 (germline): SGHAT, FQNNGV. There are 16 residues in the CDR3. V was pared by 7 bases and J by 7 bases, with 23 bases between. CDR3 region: CASTPLWGRFGNEQFF. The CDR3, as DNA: TGTGCCAGCACCCCCCTATGGGGACGTTTTGGGAATGAGCAGTTCTTC.

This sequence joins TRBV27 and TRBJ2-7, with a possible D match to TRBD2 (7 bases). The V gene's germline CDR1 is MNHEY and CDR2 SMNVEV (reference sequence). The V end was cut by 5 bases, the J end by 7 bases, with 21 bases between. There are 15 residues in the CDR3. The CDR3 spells CASSPRGLAASEQYF. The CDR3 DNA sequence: TGTGCCAGCAGTCCTCGGGGGCTAGCGGCCTCTGAGCAGTACTTC.

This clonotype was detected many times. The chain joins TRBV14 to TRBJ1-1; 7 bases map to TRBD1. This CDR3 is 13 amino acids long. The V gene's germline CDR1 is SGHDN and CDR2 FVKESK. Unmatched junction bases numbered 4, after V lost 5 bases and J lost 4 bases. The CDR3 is CASSVDRATEAFF. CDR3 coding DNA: TGTGCCAGCAGCGTCGACAGGGCCACTGAAGCTTTCTTT.

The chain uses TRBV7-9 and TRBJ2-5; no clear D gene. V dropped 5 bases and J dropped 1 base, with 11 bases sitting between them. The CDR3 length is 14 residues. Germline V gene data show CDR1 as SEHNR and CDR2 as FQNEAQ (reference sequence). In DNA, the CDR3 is TGTGCCAGCAGCCCTAGAAGGAGCCAAGAGACCCAGTACTTC. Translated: CASSPRRSQETQYF.

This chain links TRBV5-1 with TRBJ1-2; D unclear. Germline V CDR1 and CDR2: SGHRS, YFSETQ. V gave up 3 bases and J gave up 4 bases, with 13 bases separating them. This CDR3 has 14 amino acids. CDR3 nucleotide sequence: TGCGCCAGCAGCTCGGATCTGGAGGTCTATGGCTACACCTTC. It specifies CASSSDLEVYGYTF.

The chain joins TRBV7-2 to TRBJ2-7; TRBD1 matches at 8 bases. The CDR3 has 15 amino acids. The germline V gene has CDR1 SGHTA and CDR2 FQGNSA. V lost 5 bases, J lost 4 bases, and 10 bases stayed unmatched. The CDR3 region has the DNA TGTGCCAGCAGCCCCCTACCACGACAGGGGTACGAGCAGTACTTC. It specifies CASSPLPRQGYEQYF. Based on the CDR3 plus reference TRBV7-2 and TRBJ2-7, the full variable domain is GAGVSQSPSNKVTEKGKDVELRCDPISGHTALYWYRQSLGQGLEFLIYFQGNSAPDKSGLPSDRFSAERTGGSVSTLTIQRTQQEDSAVYLCASSPLPRQGYEQYFGPGTRLTVT.

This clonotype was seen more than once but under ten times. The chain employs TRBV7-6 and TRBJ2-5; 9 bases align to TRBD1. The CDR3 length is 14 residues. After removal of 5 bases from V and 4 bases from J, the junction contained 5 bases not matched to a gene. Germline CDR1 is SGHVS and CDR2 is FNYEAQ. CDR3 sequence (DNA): TGTGCCAGCAGCCCGGGACAGGGAAGAGAGACCCAGTACTTC. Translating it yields CASSPGQGRETQYF.

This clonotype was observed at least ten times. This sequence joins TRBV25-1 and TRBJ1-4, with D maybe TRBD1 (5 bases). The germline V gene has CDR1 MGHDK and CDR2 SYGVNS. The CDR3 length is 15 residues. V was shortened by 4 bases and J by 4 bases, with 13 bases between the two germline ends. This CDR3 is CASSAEGQGNEKLFF. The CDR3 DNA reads TGTGCCAGCAGTGCCGAGGGGCAGGGTAATGAAAAACTGTTTTTT.

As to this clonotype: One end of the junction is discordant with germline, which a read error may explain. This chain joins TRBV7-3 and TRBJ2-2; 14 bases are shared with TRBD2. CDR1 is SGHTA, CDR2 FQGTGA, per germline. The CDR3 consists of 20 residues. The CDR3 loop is CASGLIATSGGALGTGELFF. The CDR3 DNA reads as TGTGCCAGCGGCTTAATCGCGACTAGCGGGGGGGCCCTGGGCACCGGGGAGCTGTTTTTT. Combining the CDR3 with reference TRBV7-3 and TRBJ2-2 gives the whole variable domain GAGVSQTPSNKVTEKGKYVELRCDPISGHTALYWYRQSLGQGPEFLIYFQGTGAADDSGLPNDRFFAVRPEGSVSTLKIQRTERGDSAVYLCASGLIATSGGALGTGELFFGEGSRLTVL.

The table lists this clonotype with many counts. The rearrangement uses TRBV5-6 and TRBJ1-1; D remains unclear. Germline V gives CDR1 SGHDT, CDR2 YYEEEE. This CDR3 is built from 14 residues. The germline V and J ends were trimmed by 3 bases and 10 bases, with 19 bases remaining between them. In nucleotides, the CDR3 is TGTGCCAGCAGCTCAAGGACCGGCCCCTTGTTAGCTTTCTTT. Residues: CASSSRTGPLLAFF.

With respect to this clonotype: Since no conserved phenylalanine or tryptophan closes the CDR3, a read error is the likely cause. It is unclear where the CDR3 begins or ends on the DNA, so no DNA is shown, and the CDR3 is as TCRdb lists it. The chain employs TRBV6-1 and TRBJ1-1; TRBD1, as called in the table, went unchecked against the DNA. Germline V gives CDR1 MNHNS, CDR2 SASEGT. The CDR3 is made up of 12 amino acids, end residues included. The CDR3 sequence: CASIWDRTEASL.

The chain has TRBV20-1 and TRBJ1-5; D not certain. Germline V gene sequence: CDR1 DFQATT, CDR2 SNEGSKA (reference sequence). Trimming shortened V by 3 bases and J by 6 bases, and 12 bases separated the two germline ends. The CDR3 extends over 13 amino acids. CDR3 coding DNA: TGCAGTGCTAGGACGGACCGGGTTCAGCCCCAGCATTTT. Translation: CSARTDRVQPQHF.

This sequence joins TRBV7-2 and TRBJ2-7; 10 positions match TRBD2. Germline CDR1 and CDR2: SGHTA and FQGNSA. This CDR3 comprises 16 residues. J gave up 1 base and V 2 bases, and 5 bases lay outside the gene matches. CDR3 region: CASSLLAGGLSYEQYF. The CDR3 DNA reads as TGTGCCAGCAGCTTATTAGCGGGGGGCCTTTCCTACGAGCAGTACTTC. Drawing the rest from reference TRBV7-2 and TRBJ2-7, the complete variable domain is GAGVSQSPSNKVTEKGKDVELRCDPISGHTALYWYRQSLGQGLEFLIYFQGNSAPDKSGLPSDRFSAERTGGSVSTLTIQRTQQEDSAVYLCASSLLAGGLSYEQYFGPGTRLTVT.